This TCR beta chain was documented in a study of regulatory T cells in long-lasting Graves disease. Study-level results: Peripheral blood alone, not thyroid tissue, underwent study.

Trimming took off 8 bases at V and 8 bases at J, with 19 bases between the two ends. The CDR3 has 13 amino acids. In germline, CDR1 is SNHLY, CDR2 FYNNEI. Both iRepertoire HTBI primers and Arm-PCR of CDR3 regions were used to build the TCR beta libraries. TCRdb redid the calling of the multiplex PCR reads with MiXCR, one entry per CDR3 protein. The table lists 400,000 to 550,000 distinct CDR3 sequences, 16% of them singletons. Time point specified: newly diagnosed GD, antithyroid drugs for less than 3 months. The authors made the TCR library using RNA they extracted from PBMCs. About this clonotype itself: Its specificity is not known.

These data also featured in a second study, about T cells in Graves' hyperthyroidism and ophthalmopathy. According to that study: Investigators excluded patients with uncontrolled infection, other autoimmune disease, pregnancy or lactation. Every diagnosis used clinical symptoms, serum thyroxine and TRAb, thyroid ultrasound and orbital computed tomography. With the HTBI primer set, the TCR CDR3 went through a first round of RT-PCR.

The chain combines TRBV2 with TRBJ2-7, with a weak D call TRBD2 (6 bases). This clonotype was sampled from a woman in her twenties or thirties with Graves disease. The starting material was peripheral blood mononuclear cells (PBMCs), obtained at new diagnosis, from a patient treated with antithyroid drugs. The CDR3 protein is CASGGTGGIKQYF. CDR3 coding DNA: TGTGCCAGCGGCGGGACTGGCGGGATTAAGCAGTACTTC.